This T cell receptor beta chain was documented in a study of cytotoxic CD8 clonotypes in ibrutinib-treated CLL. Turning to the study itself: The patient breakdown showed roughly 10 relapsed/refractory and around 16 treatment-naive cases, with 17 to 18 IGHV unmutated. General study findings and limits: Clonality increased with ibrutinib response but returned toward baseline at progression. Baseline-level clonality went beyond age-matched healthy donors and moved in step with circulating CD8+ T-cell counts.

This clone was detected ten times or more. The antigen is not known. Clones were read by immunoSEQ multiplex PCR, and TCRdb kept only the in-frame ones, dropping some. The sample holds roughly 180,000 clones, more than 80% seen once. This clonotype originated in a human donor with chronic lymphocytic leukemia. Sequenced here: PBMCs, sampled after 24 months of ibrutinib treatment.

This CDR3 is CASSGDGNSPLHF. Here the CDR3 DNA reads TGTGCCAGCAGTGGGGACGGTAATTCACCCCTCCACTTT. The chain recombines TRBV6-4 with TRBJ1-6; D is possibly TRBD1 (5 bases). Between the trimmed V and J ends, which lost 4 bases and 6 bases, there was a span of 7 bases. Germline V gene sequence: CDR1 MRHNA, CDR2 SNTAGT. The CDR3 length is 13 residues.